The entry below gives a single T cell receptor beta chain sequence along with its context. Its antigen is currently unknown. The data derive from a study of T cell repertoires in cytomegalovirus infection. Overall study context: Recently identified HLA-C-restricted CMV epitopes were among the peptides used. Indications of both CMV infection and matching HLA type were provided by public TCR beta signatures. Study-wide points: The ex vivo response showed dominance by HLA-C-restricted CMV-specific TCR beta clonotypes. Carriage of CMV together with the relevant HLA was identifiable through cumulative public TCR beta family frequency.

TCRdb re-called the reads through MiXCR, storing one row per CDR3 protein. This sample has a few hundred thousand distinct CDR3 sequences, with roughly 25% found just once. The length of the CDR3 is 16 residues. The V end lost 6 bases, the J end lost 3 bases, and 21 bases lay between the germline ends. From germline, CDR1 is SGHTA and CDR2 FQGTGA. The TCR was taken from a human donor in good health (CMV status not recorded). Some clones in this sample may be carry-over from other donors' samples. The chain links TRBV7-3 to TRBJ2-7; D possibly corresponds to TRBD2 (6 bases). The sequencing used cultured PBMCs, collected from culture after CMV antigen stimulation. CDR3 nucleotide sequence: TGTGCCAGCAGGCCCCCGCCCGTTCCCGGGGGCTACGAGCAGTACTTC. Translated, it gives CASRPPPVPGGYEQYF.